This T cell receptor (beta chain) was identified during a study of post-analysis software for immune sequencing data. Study-wide background: Relapsing-remitting, secondary progressive and progressive-relapsing courses of multiple sclerosis were included.

The TCR beta cDNA libraries contained unique molecular identifiers. TCRdb called the PCR reads again in MiXCR, with one record for every CDR3 protein. Here the sample spans about 160,000 distinct CDR3 sequences, 35% to 40% being singletons. There are many counts of this clonotype. Its specificity is not known. The V gene lost 6 bases and the J gene lost 5 bases, with 14 bases spanning the gap. This CDR3 spans 13 amino acids. The germline CDR1 and CDR2 sequences are DFQATT and SNEGSKA (reference sequence). Study-wide results and limits: Included in a set of roughly five TRBV segments more frequent in patients than controls were TRBV5-6, TRBV5-1 and TRBV20-1.

The chain employs TRBV20-1 and TRBJ2-1; D gene uncertain. The sequenced sample was blood, obtained after autologous hematopoietic stem cell transplantation. The TCR originated in a girl aged 5-17 years with multiple sclerosis. The CDR3 reads CSAAAPRHNEQFF. In nucleotides, the CDR3 is TGCAGTGCGGCAGCCCCTAGGCACAATGAGCAGTTCTTC.